This TCR beta chain was retrieved from a study of CD8 T cell repertoires and HIV-1 epitope variants. Study background: Enriched T cells were co-cultured with equal numbers of autologous T cell-negative antigen-presenting cells.

The table came from immunoSEQ multiplex PCR; TCRdb's copy has only in-frame clones and leaves some out. The sample holds approximately 90,000 clones, 74% seen once. J gave up 4 bases and V 3 bases, and 4 bases lay outside the gene matches. The CDR3 runs to 14 residues. The germline V gene has CDR1 SGHTA and CDR2 FQGNSA. J is TRBJ1-1 and V is TRBV7-2, with TRBD1 matching over 8 bases. The sequence derives from a male donor with HIV. Source material: uncultured baseline CD8+ T cells from peripheral blood mononuclear cells (PBMCs). For the CDR3, the DNA is TGTGCCAGCAGCTTCGGACAGGGCATCACTGAAGCTTTCTTT. This gives the protein CASSFGQGITEAFF. Variable domain in full (rest from reference TRBV7-2 and TRBJ1-1): GAGVSQSPSNKVTEKGKDVELRCDPISGHTALYWYRQSLGQGLEFLIYFQGNSAPDKSGLPSDRFSAERTGGSVSTLTIQRTQQEDSAVYLCASSFGQGITEAFFGQGTRLTVV.